This entry lists 24 T cell receptor beta chains sequenced from one sample in a study of blood T cell repertoires in COVID-19. Using immunoSEQ multiplex PCR, the repertoire was profiled, and TCRdb retains in-frame clones only, with some absent. This table holds approximately 670,000 clones, around 89% found once. The sequencing sample was made of peripheral blood. These receptors were taken from a woman between 18 and 30 years old with acute or convalescent COVID-19.

This clone was detected once. This chain joins TRBV5-1 and TRBJ2-7; 7 bases are shared with TRBD1. The CDR3 has 16 amino acids. The J segment lost 2 bases and the V segment lost 4 bases, leaving 12 bases of the junction unmatched. The germline V gene encodes CDR1 SGHRS and CDR2 YFSETQ. In DNA, the CDR3 is TGCGCCAGCAGCCCAATTGGGACAGCTACTACCTACGAGCAGTACTTC. Translating it yields CASSPIGTATTYEQYF.

The CDR3 is CASSGGAYGYTF. Here the CDR3 DNA reads TGTGCCAGCAGTGGGGGGGCCTATGGCTACACCTTC. The V gene is TRBV27, the J gene TRBJ1-2, with D perhaps matching TRBD1 (6 bases). Germline lookup yields CDR1 MNHEY and CDR2 SMNVEV (reference sequence). The CDR3 consists of 12 residues. Trimming took 5 bases from V and 4 from J, leaving 8 bases between them.

This clone was recorded once. The genes are TRBV7-2 and TRBJ2-3; TRBD2 agrees at 9 bases. This CDR3 contains 15 residues. Trimming removed 4 bases from V and 1 base from J; junction bases left unmatched: 3. Germline V CDR1 and CDR2: SGHTA, FQGNSA. CDR3 DNA sequence: TGTGCCAGCAGCTCTCTAGCGGGGCGCACAGATACGCAGTATTTT. Its protein product is CASSSLAGRTDTQYF.

The chain uses TRBV5-1 and TRBJ1-1; a weak D match, TRBD1 (6 bases). The germline V and J ends were trimmed by 2 bases and 4 bases, with 15 bases remaining between them. This CDR3 has 15 residues. Germline loops: CDR1 SGHRS, CDR2 YFSETQ. CDR3 protein: CASSLIDRQSTEAFF. CDR3 DNA sequence: TGCGCCAGCAGCTTAATTGACAGGCAGAGCACTGAAGCTTTCTTT.

This clone was detected only a few times. The rearrangement joins TRBV20-1 to TRBJ2-7, with a weak D call TRBD1 (6 bases). Germline V gene lookup returns CDR1 DFQATT and CDR2 SNEGSKA (reference sequence). CDR3 length: 14 residues. The ends were cut back, 3 bases at V and 2 bases at J, with 14 bases in the middle. CDR3 loop: CSASSPRTAYEQYF. The CDR3 nucleotides read TGCAGTGCTAGTTCCCCTAGGACAGCCTACGAGCAGTACTTC.

The rearrangement links TRBV10-3 to TRBJ1-5; a weak D match, TRBD1 (6 bases). The CDR3 length is 15 residues. The germline V and J ends were trimmed by 5 bases and 5 bases, with 16 bases remaining between them. Germline CDR1 reads ENHRY; CDR2 reads SYGVKD. Here the CDR3 reads CAISPRLGGDQPQHF. CDR3 in DNA: TGTGCCATCAGTCCCCGCCTTGGGGGCGATCAGCCCCAGCATTTT.

This chain uses TRBV5-1 with TRBJ1-5; no definite D call. This CDR3 is 14 amino acids long. V shed 4 bases and J shed 0 bases, with 8 bases lying between them. CDR1 SGHRS and CDR2 YFSETQ come from the germline V gene. The CDR3 here is CASSPTGSNQPQHF. The CDR3 DNA follows: TGCGCCAGCAGCCCAACGGGTAGCAATCAGCCCCAGCATTTT.

The chain links TRBV6-4 to TRBJ1-6; 9 bases fit TRBD1. The CDR3 has 13 amino acids. From germline, CDR1 is MRHNA and CDR2 SNTAGT. V shed 11 bases and J 7 bases; nucleotides not matched to a gene: 6. The chain's CDR3 is CAGPGTGNSPLHF. CDR3 coding DNA: TGTGCCGGACCCGGGACAGGGAATTCACCCCTCCACTTT.

The CDR3 sequence is CASRSGYGYTF. As DNA, the CDR3 is TGTGCCAGCAGGTCCGGCTATGGCTACACCTTC. This rearrangement joins TRBV9 to TRBJ1-2; no firm D call. This CDR3 has 11 residues. CDR1 is SGDLS, CDR2 YYNGEE, per germline. V was shortened by 5 bases and J by 4 bases, with 6 bases between the two germline ends.

The rearrangement links TRBV7-6 to TRBJ2-3, with a possible D match to TRBD1 (6 bases). The CDR3 covers 15 residues. CDR1 SGHVS and CDR2 FNYEAQ come from the germline V gene. The V end was cut by 6 bases, the J end by 0 bases, with 13 bases between. As DNA, the CDR3 is TGTGCCAGCAGATCCGGACAGATAAGCACAGATACGCAGTATTTT. Translation gives CASRSGQISTDTQYF.

The V and J genes are TRBV9 and TRBJ1-4, with 7 bases matching TRBD1. CDR1 and CDR2 from the germline V gene are SGDLS and YYNGEE. This CDR3 is built from 14 residues. Unmatched junction bases numbered 3, after V lost 0 bases and J lost 7 bases. CDR3 DNA sequence: TGTGCCAGCAGCGTAGATCCAGGGGGTGAAAAACTGTTTTTT. Translation gives CASSVDPGGEKLFF.

The chain couples TRBV9 to TRBJ2-1; 8 nucleotides agree with TRBD2. V shed 0 bases, J shed 4 bases, and the junction held 3 bases outside the gene matches. Germline V CDR1 and CDR2: SGDLS, YYNGEE. The length of the CDR3 is 15 residues. The CDR3 bases are TGTGCCAGCAGCGTAGCGGGGGGGATTTACAATGAGCAGTTCTTC. This sequence encodes CASSVAGGIYNEQFF.

The chain employs TRBV5-1 and TRBJ1-1; 7 nucleotides agree with TRBD1. The CDR3 loop spans 14 amino acids. Germline V gene data show CDR1 as SGHRS and CDR2 as YFSETQ. After removal of 4 bases from V and 7 bases from J, the junction contained 10 bases not matched to a gene. CDR3 sequence reads: CASSAPGQKIEAFF. The CDR3 nucleotides are TGCGCCAGCAGCGCCCCGGGACAGAAGATTGAAGCTTTCTTT.

The rearrangement uses TRBV7-2 and TRBJ1-2; D not certain. This CDR3 is 15 amino acids long. Trimming left V 1 base short and J 6 bases short, with 15 bases between. The germline V gene encodes CDR1 SGHTA and CDR2 FQGNSA. The CDR3 nucleotides are TGTGCCAGCAGCTTAGATAAGACCGGGAGAAATGGCTACACCTTC. It specifies CASSLDKTGRNGYTF.

The chain uses TRBV7-2 and TRBJ1-3; D remains unclear. The germline V gene encodes CDR1 SGHTA and CDR2 FQGNSA. The length of the CDR3 is 15 residues. Trimming took off 3 bases at V and 0 bases at J, with 9 bases between the two ends. CDR3 nucleotides: TGTGCCAGCAGCTTTGAGCTTAACTCTGGAAACACCATATATTTT. Amino acids: CASSFELNSGNTIYF.

This rearrangement joins TRBV7-7 to TRBJ2-2; TRBD2 agrees at 10 bases. The CDR3 totals 17 residues. Trimming at V came to 1 base and at J to 3 bases, leaving 5 bases not matched to a gene. The germline V gene has CDR1 SSHAT and CDR2 FNYEAQ (reference sequence). DNA of the CDR3: TGTGCCAGCAGCTTAGGTGGAGCGGGGGGGTACACCGGGGAGCTGTTTTTT. It yields the protein CASSLGGAGGYTGELFF.

The chain couples TRBV18 to TRBJ1-1; a weak D match, TRBD1 (5 bases). CDR3 length: 13 residues. Trimming took off 6 bases at V and 3 bases at J, with 11 bases between the two ends. Germline V lookup: CDR1 KGHSH, CDR2 LQKENI. The CDR3 here is CASSGQGHTEAFF. In nucleotides, the CDR3 is TGTGCCAGCTCGGGGCAGGGCCACACTGAAGCTTTCTTT.

This clone was observed a handful of times. The rearrangement uses TRBV19 and TRBJ1-1; 7 bases match TRBD1. The CDR3 has 15 amino acids. Germline assignment: CDR1 LNHDA and CDR2 SQIVND (reference sequence). Unmatched junction bases numbered 7, after V lost 4 bases and J lost 2 bases. In DNA, the CDR3 is TGTGCCAGTAGTAGCAGACAGGGCATCAACACTGAAGCTTTCTTT. Translation gives CASSSRQGINTEAFF.

Only a few counts were recorded for this clone. J is TRBJ1-4 and V is TRBV3-1 (or the pseudogene TRBV3-2), with TRBD1 identical over 7 bases. CDR3 length equals 15 residues. The V segment lost 4 bases and the J segment 4 bases; nucleotides outside the gene matches: 6. Per the germline V gene, CDR1 is LGHDT and CDR2 is YNNKEL (reference sequence). The CDR3 spells CASSLGTVDNEKLFF. DNA for the CDR3: TGTGCCAGCAGCCTCGGGACAGTTGATAATGAAAAACTGTTTTTT.

The chain is built from TRBV7-2 and TRBJ2-1; 7 bases map to TRBD2. J was trimmed by 0 bases and V by 4 bases; bases with no gene match: 15. The CDR3 totals 19 residues. Germline V gene sequence: CDR1 SGHTA, CDR2 FQGNSA. The CDR3 nucleotides read TGTGCCAGCAGCTATCAAGCGGGTGGGCGGGGGAGCTCCTACAATGAGCAGTTCTTC. This gives the protein CASSYQAGGRGSSYNEQFF. Complete variable domain (other parts from reference TRBV7-2 and TRBJ2-1): GAGVSQSPSNKVTEKGKDVELRCDPISGHTALYWYRQSLGQGLEFLIYFQGNSAPDKSGLPSDRFSAERTGGSVSTLTIQRTQQEDSAVYLCASSYQAGGRGSSYNEQFFGPGTRLTVL.

The table lists this clone with a count of one. This sequence joins TRBV4-3 and TRBJ2-7; 8 bases match TRBD2. The CDR3 runs to 16 residues. The ends lost 1 base at V and 4 bases at J; junction bases unmatched: 9. The germline CDR1 and CDR2 sequences are LGHNA and YSLEER. CDR3 sequence: CASSQGLQRGPYEQYF. The CDR3 nucleotides read TGCGCCAGCAGCCAAGGTTTACAGCGGGGGCCGTACGAGCAGTACTTC.

This clone came up a few times. The rearrangement joins TRBV19 to TRBJ2-2, with D perhaps TRBD2 (5 bases). V lost 5 bases, J lost 8 bases, and 18 bases lay in between. There are 15 residues in the CDR3. Germline CDR1 LNHDA, CDR2 SQIVND (reference sequence). CDR3 region: CASSPDRSLAGELFF. CDR3 DNA: TGTGCCAGTAGTCCCGATCGATCCCTAGCAGGGGAGCTGTTTTTT.

The CDR3 reads CASSQGDRVSNYGYTF. The CDR3 DNA is TGTGCCAGCAGCCAAGGAGACAGGGTGTCAAACTATGGCTACACCTTC. The rearrangement links TRBV14 to TRBJ1-2, with TRBD1 identical over 7 bases. This CDR3 comprises 16 residues. The V segment lost 1 base and the J segment 2 bases; nucleotides outside the gene matches: 7. From germline, CDR1 is SGHDN and CDR2 FVKESK.

The rearrangement uses TRBV4-1 and TRBJ1-1; D is uncertain. From germline, CDR1 is MGHRA and CDR2 YSYEKL. The CDR3 runs 17 residues. Trimming took 1 base from V and 8 from J, leaving 23 bases between them. Here the CDR3 DNA reads TGCGCCAGCAGCCAAGCCCTTCGACGGGATGTGGCGGCGGAAGCTTTCTTT. Translated, it gives CASSQALRRDVAAEAFF.